This T cell receptor beta chain was sequenced during a study of T cell responses to AZD1222 COVID-19 vaccine. Study-wide results and caveats: Once two AZD1222 doses were given, Spike-specific TCR breadth and depth went up. Targeting of unmutated variant regions was reportedly seen in nearly half of spike-specific TCRs.

CDR1 is MGHRA, CDR2 YSYEKL, per germline. The V gene end was trimmed by 6 bases and the J gene end by 7 bases; junction bases not matched to a gene: 11. This CDR3 has 14 amino acids. Profiling relied on immunoSEQ multiplex PCR, and the TCRdb table lists in-frame clones only, not all of them. This table has about 160,000 clones, 92% appearing once. A word on this clone: Its antigen is still unknown.

The sequenced sample was peripheral blood, obtained on day 0 of MenACWY control vaccination. The chain joins TRBV4-1 to TRBJ1-2; TRBD1 matches at 7 bases. The receptor was isolated from an adult in good health. The CDR3 here is CASRVIGGMGGYTF. Here the CDR3 DNA reads TGCGCCAGCAGGGTCATAGGGGGCATGGGTGGCTACACCTTC.